In this sample, the clone carrying this TCR beta chain turned up a few times. The source of the sample is a study of identical twins. Via MiXCR, TCRdb re-called the 5' RACE reads, giving one row per CDR3 protein. Among some 710,000 distinct CDR3 sequences listed, around 6% were seen once. Germline lookup yields CDR1 SGHTA and CDR2 FQGNSA. CDR3 length equals 15 residues. The ends were cut back, 2 bases at V and 1 base at J, with 11 bases in the middle. The chain joins TRBV7-2 to TRBJ2-5, with D possibly TRBD2 on 6 matching bases. The TCR sequence derives from a man in his late teens or twenties in good health. The source material was naive T cells sorted from blood. CDR3 nucleotide sequence: TGTGCCAGCAGCTTACATCCCGGGAGCCAAGAGACCCAGTACTTC. Translated: CASSLHPGSQETQYF.